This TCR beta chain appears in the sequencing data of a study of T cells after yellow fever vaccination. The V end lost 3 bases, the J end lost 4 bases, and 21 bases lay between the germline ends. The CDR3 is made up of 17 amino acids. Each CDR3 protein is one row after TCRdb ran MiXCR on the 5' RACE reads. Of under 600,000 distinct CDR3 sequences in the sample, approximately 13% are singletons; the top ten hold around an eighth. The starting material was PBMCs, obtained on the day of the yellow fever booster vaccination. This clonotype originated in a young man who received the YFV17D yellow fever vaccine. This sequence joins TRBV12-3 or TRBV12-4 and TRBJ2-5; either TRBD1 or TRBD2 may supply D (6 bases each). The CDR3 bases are TGTGCCAGCAGTTTCGTGAGGGGGGTGGCGGTTGGAGAGACCCAGTACTTC. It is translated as CASSFVRGVAVGETQYF.